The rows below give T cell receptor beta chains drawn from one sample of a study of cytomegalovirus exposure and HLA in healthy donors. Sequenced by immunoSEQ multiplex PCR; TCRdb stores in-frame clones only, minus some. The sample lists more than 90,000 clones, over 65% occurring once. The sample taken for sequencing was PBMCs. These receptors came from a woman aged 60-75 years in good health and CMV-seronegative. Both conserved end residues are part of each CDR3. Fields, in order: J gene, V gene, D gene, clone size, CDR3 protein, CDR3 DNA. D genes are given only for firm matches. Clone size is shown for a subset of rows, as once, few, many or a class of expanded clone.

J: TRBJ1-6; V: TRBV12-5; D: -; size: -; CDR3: CASGLVRLGGDSPLHF; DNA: TGTGCTAGTGGTTTGGTACGGCTGGGGGGTGATTCACCCCTCCACTTT
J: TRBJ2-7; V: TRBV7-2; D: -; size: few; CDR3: CASSFDIRSDEQYF; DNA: TGTGCCAGCAGCTTCGACATTCGATCCGACGAGCAGTACTTC
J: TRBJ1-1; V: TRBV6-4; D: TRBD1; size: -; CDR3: CASSDGDSMNTEAFF; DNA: TGTGCCAGCAGCGACGGGGACAGTATGAACACTGAAGCTTTCTTT
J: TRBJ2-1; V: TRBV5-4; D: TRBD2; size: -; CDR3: CASSSGTSGAVRYEQFF; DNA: TGTGCCAGCAGCTCCGGGACTAGCGGGGCCGTCCGCTATGAGCAGTTCTTC
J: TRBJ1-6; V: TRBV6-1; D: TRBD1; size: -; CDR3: CASNLPGQGYSPLHF; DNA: TGTGCCAGCAACCTTCCGGGACAGGGATATTCACCCCTCCACTTT
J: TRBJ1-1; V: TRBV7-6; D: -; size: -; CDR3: CASSLARGSGTEAFF; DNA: TGTGCCAGCAGCTTAGCGCGAGGGTCGGGCACTGAAGCTTTCTTT
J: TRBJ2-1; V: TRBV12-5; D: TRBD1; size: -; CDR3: CASGLVNPTLRDSEAYNEQFF; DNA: TGTGCTAGTGGTTTGGTAAACCCGACACTCCGGGACAGCGAAGCCTACAATGAGCAGTTCTTC
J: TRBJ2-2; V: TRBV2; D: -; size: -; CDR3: CASTAGPKLNTGELFF; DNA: TGTGCCAGCACCGCGGGACCCAAGTTGAACACCGGGGAGCTGTTTTTT
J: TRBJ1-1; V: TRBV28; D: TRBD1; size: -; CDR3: CASTSGGQAWDTEAFF; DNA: TGTGCCAGCACATCCGGGGGACAGGCTTGGGACACTGAAGCTTTCTTT
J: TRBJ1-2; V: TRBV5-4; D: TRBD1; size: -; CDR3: CASSWKATGEGYTF; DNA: TGTGCCAGCAGCTGGAAGGCCACAGGGGAGGGCTACACCTTC
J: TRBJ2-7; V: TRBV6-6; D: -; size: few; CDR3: CASSYSGGEQYF; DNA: TGTGCCAGCAGTTACTCGGGGGGCGAGCAGTACTTC
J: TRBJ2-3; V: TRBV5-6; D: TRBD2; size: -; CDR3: CASSLELAGVADTQYF; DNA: TGTGCCAGCAGCTTGGAACTAGCGGGAGTAGCAGATACGCAGTATTTT
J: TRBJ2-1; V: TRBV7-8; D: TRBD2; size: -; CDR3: CASSPTLAPLMLSSYNEQFF; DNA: TGTGCCAGCAGCCCGACACTAGCGCCCCTAATGTTGAGCTCCTACAATGAGCAGTTCTTC
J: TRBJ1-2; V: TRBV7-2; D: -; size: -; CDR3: CASSLRVGRHGYTF; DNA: TGTGCCAGCAGCTTACGTGTGGGGCGGCATGGCTACACCTTC
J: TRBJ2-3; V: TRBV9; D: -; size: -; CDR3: CASSVLQAFADTQYF; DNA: TGTGCCAGCAGCGTATTACAAGCGTTCGCAGATACGCAGTATTTT
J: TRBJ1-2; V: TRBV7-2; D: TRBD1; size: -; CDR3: CASSLMDRDYYGYTF; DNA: TGTGCCAGCAGCTTGATGGACAGGGACTACTATGGCTACACCTTC
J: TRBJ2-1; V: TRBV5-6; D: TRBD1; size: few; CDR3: CASSLGTGGNEQFF; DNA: TGTGCCAGCAGCTTGGGGACAGGGGGAAATGAGCAGTTCTTC
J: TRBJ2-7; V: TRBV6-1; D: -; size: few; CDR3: CASRYPGFYEQYF; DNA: TGTGCCAGCAGGTACCCGGGTTTCTACGAGCAGTACTTC
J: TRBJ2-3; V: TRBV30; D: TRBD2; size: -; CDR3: CAWSVGREGSTDTQYF; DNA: TGTGCCTGGAGTGTTGGGCGGGAGGGGAGCACAGATACGCAGTATTTT
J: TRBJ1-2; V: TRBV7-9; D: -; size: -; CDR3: CASSLALLDGYTF; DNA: TGTGCCAGCAGCTTAGCCCTCCTAGATGGCTACACCTTC
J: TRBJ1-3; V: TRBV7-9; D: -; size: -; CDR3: CASSSAQGYGNTIYF; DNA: TGTGCCAGCAGCTCCGCCCAGGGATATGGAAACACCATATATTTT
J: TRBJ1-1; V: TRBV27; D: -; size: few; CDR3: CASSLIGGEVGNTEAFF; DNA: TGTGCCAGCAGTTTAATCGGTGGGGAGGTGGGGAACACTGAAGCTTTCTTT
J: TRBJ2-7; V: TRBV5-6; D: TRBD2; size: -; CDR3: CASSSGTRAQYF; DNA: TGTGCCAGCAGCTCCGGGACTAGAGCGCAGTACTTC
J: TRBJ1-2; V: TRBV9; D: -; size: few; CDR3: CASSAGGLDGYTF; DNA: TGTGCCAGCAGCGCTGGGGGACTGGATGGCTACACCTTC
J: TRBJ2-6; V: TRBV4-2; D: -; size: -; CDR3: CASSQDLRGRSGANVLTF; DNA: TGTGCCAGCAGCCAAGATTTGCGCGGCCGCTCTGGGGCCAACGTCCTGACTTTC
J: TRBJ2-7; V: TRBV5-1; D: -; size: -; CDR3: CASSRGNEQYF; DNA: TGCGCCAGCAGCAGAGGGAATGAGCAGTACTTC
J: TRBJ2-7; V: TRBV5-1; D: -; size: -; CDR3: CASSRGTGITYEQYF; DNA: TGCGCCAGCAGCCGCGGGACGGGCATTACCTACGAGCAGTACTTC
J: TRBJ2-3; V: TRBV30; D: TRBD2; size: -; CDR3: CAWSGTSGDTQYF; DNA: TGTGCCTGGAGTGGGACTAGCGGCGATACGCAGTATTTT
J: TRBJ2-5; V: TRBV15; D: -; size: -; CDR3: CATSRSSGVEETQYF; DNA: TGTGCCACCAGCAGGTCCTCGGGGGTCGAAGAGACCCAGTACTTC
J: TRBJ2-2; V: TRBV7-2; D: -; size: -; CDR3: CASSLRNPVGGTGELFF; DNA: TGTGCCAGCAGCTTACGAAATCCCGTCGGAGGGACCGGGGAGCTGTTTTTT
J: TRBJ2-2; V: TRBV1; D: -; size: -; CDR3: CTSSQEGASPNSTGELFF; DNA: TGCACCAGCAGCCAAGAGGGGGCCTCCCCAAACAGCACCGGGGAGCTGTTTTTT
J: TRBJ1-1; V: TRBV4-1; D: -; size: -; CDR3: CASSQTSEHRTAEAFF; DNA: TGCGCCAGCAGCCAAACTTCTGAGCACAGAACAGCTGAAGCTTTCTTT
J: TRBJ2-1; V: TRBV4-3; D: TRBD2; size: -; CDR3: CASSLTALAGGYNEQFF; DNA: TGCGCCAGCAGCCTCACGGCGTTGGCGGGGGGTTACAATGAGCAGTTCTTC
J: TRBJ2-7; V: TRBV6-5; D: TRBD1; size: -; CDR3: CASSRTQGVDEQYF; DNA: TGTGCCAGCAGTAGGACACAGGGGGTCGACGAGCAGTACTTC
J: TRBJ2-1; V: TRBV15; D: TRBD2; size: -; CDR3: CATSRGLAAYNEQFF; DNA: TGTGCCACCAGCAGAGGGCTAGCGGCCTACAATGAGCAGTTCTTC
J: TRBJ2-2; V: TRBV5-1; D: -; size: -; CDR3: CASSENSPNTGELFF; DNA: TGCGCCAGCAGCGAGAATAGTCCGAACACCGGGGAGCTGTTTTTT
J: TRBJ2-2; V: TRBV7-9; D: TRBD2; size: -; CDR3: CASSFGGSEYGELFF; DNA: TGTGCCAGCAGCTTTGGCGGGAGTGAATACGGGGAGCTGTTTTTT
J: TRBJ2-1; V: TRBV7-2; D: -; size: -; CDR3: CASSLGIAPYLEEQFF; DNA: TGTGCCAGCAGCTTGGGAATAGCGCCTTATCTAGAGGAGCAGTTCTTC
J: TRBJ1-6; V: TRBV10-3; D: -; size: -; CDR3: CAISVEENSPLHF; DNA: TGTGCCATCAGTGTGGAGGAGAATTCACCCCTCCACTTT